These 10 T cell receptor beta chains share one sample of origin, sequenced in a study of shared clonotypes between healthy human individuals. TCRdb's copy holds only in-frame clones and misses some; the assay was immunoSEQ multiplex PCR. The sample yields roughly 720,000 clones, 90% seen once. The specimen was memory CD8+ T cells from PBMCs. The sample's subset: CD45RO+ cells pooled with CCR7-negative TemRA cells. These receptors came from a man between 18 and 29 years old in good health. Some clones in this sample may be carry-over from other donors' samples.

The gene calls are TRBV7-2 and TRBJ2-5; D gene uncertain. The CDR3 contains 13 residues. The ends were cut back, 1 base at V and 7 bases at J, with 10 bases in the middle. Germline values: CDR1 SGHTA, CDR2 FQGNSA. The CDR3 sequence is CASSLVAKGTQYF. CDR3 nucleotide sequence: TGTGCCAGCAGCTTAGTTGCGAAGGGGACCCAGTACTTC. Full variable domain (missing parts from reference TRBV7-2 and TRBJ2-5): GAGVSQSPSNKVTEKGKDVELRCDPISGHTALYWYRQSLGQGLEFLIYFQGNSAPDKSGLPSDRFSAERTGGSVSTLTIQRTQQEDSAVYLCASSLVAKGTQYFGPGTRLLVL.

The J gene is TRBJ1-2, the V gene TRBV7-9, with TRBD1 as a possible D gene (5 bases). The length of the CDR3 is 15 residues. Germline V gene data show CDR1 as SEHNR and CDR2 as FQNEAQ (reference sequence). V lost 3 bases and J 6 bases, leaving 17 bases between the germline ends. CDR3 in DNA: TGTGCCAGCAGCTTTGCGGGACCTAAAGTCGATGGCTACACCTTC. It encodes CASSFAGPKVDGYTF.

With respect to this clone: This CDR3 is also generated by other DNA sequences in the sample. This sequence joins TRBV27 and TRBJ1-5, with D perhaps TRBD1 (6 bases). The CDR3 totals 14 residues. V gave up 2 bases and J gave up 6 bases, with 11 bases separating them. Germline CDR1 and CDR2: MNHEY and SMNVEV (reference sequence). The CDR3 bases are TGTGCCAGCAGTTTAGAGGGGGGCCGTCAGCCCCAGCATTTT. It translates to CASSLEGGRQPQHF.

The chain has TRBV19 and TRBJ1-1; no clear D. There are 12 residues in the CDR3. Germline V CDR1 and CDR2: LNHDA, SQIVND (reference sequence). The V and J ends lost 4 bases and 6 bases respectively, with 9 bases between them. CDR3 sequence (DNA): TGTGCCAGTAGTAACCCAAGGTCTGAAGCTTTCTTT. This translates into CASSNPRSEAFF. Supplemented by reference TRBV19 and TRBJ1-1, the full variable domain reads DGGITQSPKYLFRKEGQNVTLSCEQNLNHDAMYWYRQDPGQGLRLIYYSQIVNDFQKGDIAEGYSVSREKKESFPLTVTSAQKNPTAFYLCASSNPRSEAFFGQGTRLTVV.

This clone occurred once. CDR3 region: CASSLTEVEQFF. CDR3 in DNA: TGTGCCAGCAGCTTAACCGAAGTTGAGCAGTTCTTC. The chain recombines TRBV7-3 with TRBJ2-1; no firm D call. CDR3 length: 12 residues. The germline gives CDR1 SGHTA, CDR2 FQGTGA. V was cut by 0 bases and J by 9 bases, with 6 bases left in between. The full variable domain, with the rest looked up from reference TRBV7-3 and TRBJ2-1, is GAGVSQTPSNKVTEKGKYVELRCDPISGHTALYWYRQSLGQGPEFLIYFQGTGAADDSGLPNDRFFAVRPEGSVSTLKIQRTERGDSAVYLCASSLTEVEQFFGPGTRLTVL.

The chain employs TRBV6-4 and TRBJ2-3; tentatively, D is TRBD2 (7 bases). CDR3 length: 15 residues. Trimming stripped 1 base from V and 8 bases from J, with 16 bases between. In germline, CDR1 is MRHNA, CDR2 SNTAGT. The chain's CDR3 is CASSDFAGAVSTQYF. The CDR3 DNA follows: TGTGCCAGCAGTGACTTCGCGGGGGCCGTTAGTACGCAGTATTTT.

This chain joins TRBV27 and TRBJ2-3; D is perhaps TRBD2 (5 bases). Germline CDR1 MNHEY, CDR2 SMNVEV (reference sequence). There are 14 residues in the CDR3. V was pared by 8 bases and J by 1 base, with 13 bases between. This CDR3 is CASAWAGGTDTQYF. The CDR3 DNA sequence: TGTGCCAGCGCTTGGGCCGGGGGCACAGATACGCAGTATTTT.

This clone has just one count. The CDR3 DNA is TGTGCCAGCAGTTCTACCCGACTAGCGCACTCCTACGAGCAGTACTTC. This codes for CASSSTRLAHSYEQYF. The chain has TRBV6-5 and TRBJ2-7; TRBD2 matches 8 bases. J lost 0 bases, V lost 4 bases, and 8 bases had no gene match. This CDR3 has 16 residues. Germline loops: CDR1 MNHEY, CDR2 SVGAGI.

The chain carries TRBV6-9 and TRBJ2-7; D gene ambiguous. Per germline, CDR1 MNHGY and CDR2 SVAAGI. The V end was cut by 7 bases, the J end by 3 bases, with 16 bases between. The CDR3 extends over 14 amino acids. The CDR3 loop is CASILSLLDYEQYF. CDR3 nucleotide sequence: TGTGCCAGCATCCTATCATTATTAGACTACGAGCAGTACTTC.

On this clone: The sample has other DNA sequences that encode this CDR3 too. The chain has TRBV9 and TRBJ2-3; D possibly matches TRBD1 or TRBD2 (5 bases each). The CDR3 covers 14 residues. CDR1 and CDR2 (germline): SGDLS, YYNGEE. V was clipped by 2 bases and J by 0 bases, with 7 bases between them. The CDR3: CASSVWGSTDTQYF. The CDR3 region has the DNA TGTGCCAGCAGCGTTTGGGGGAGCACAGATACGCAGTATTTT.